The rows below give T cell receptor beta chains drawn from one sample of a study of CD8 T cells in Susac syndrome. TCRdb reprocessed the immunoSEQ multiplex PCR reads with MiXCR, giving one entry per CDR3 protein. The data contain under 550,000 distinct CDR3 sequences, approximately 85% of them seen just once; the ten biggest clones take up approximately 0.11%. The source material was CD8+ T cells from PBMCs. These receptors all stem from a human donor with multiple sclerosis. CDR3s include the opening cysteine and the closing phenylalanine or tryptophan. The D gene is left open where the match is weak. The listing skips clone size in some rows; elsewhere it reads once, few, many or a size class.

CAWSEGQGYQPQHF	TGTGCCTGGAGTGAAGGTCAGGGCTATCAGCCCCAGCATTTT	TRBV30	TRBJ1-5	.	.
CASSLGPIGNQPQHF	TGTGCCAGCAGTTTAGGACCCATAGGCAATCAGCCCCAGCATTTT	TRBV12-3/TRBV12-4	TRBJ1-5	.	.
CASSLGDRPYEQYF	TGTGCCAGCAGCTTAGGGGACAGACCCTACGAGCAGTACTTC	TRBV11-2	TRBJ2-7	.	TRBD1
CASSALDPYTDTQYF	TGTGCCAGCAGCGCCCTTGACCCGTACACAGATACGCAGTATTTT	TRBV9	TRBJ2-3	.	.
CSVEDGWSSYNEQFF	TGCAGCGTTGAAGATGGGTGGAGCTCCTACAATGAGCAGTTCTTC	TRBV29-1	TRBJ2-1	.	.
CASSQGGQGFGELFF	TGCGCCAGCAGCCAAGGTGGACAGGGGTTCGGGGAGCTGTTTTTT	TRBV4-1	TRBJ2-2	.	TRBD1
CASTRLGTDTQYF	TGTGCCAGCACCCGGTTAGGCACAGATACGCAGTATTTT	TRBV27	TRBJ2-3	.	.
CASSPLRQEGYGYTF	TGTGCCAGCAGCCCCCTCCGCCAGGAGGGGTATGGCTACACCTTC	TRBV7-9	TRBJ1-2	once	.
CASSYSSNEQFF	TGTGCCAGCAGTTATAGTTCGAATGAGCAGTTCTTC	TRBV27	TRBJ2-1	.	.
CASSYSAGGPGEQYF	TGTGCCAGCAGTTACTCGGCGGGAGGGCCAGGGGAGCAGTACTTC	TRBV6-5	TRBJ2-7	.	TRBD2
CATRQGLTEAFF	TGTGCCACGCGACAGGGACTCACTGAAGCTTTCTTT	TRBV27	TRBJ1-1	.	TRBD1
CASSYSTTHQETQYF	TGTGCCAGCAGTTACTCGACTACACACCAAGAGACCCAGTACTTC	TRBV6-5	TRBJ2-5	few	.
CASSQEGRASEKLFF	TGCGCCAGCAGCCAAGAAGGCAGGGCTTCTGAAAAACTGTTTTTT	TRBV4-1	TRBJ1-4	.	.
CASSWFREGEAFF	TGTGCCAGCAGTTGGTTCCGGGAGGGTGAAGCTTTCTTT	TRBV12-3/TRBV12-4	TRBJ1-1	.	.
CASSLDSDRGSYEQYF	TGCGCCAGCAGCTTGGATTCGGACAGGGGTTCCTACGAGCAGTACTTC	TRBV5-1	TRBJ2-7	.	TRBD1
CASRKTGFTEAFF	TGCGCCAGCAGGAAAACAGGGTTCACTGAAGCTTTCTTT	TRBV4-1	TRBJ1-1	.	.
CASSTPPSGVSNEQFF	TGTGCCAGCAGCACCCCTCCTAGCGGGGTTAGCAATGAGCAGTTCTTC	TRBV11-2	TRBJ2-1	.	TRBD2
CACLGYPSYNEQFF	TGTGCCTGTCTTGGTTACCCATCCTACAATGAGCAGTTCTTC	TRBV30	TRBJ2-1	.	.
CASSLGLGFGTDTQYF	TGTGCCAGCAGCTTGGGACTGGGCTTCGGCACAGATACGCAGTATTTT	TRBV7-3	TRBJ2-3	.	.
CASSWKGGQYF	TGTGCCAGCAGCTGGAAGGGGGGCCAGTACTTC	TRBV13	TRBJ2-5	.	.
CASSESPGGSDYEQYF	TGTGCCAGCAGTGAATCGCCTGGGGGAAGCGACTACGAGCAGTACTTC	TRBV2	TRBJ2-7	.	.
CASSLDGAANVLTF	TGTGCCAGCAGCTTGGATGGGGCGGCCAACGTCCTGACTTTC	TRBV11-3	TRBJ2-6	.	.
CASSFQRWGGELFF	TGTGCCAGCAGTTTCCAAAGGTGGGGCGGGGAGCTGTTTTTT	TRBV28	TRBJ2-2	.	.
CSARDSPSGSDEQFF	TGCAGTGCTAGAGACTCCCCCAGCGGGAGTGACGAGCAGTTCTTC	TRBV20-1	TRBJ2-1	.	TRBD2
CASSVWAGPPGELFF	TGTGCCAGCAGTGTCTGGGCCGGGCCCCCCGGGGAGCTGTTTTTT	TRBV2	TRBJ2-2	.	.
CASSQVDRGGDTQYF	TGCGCCAGCAGCCAAGTGGACAGGGGAGGCGATACGCAGTATTTT	TRBV4-1	TRBJ2-3	.	TRBD1
CASGGRDLNEKLFF	TGTGCCAGCGGCGGACGGGACTTAAATGAAAAACTGTTTTTT	TRBV25-1	TRBJ1-4	once	.